These T cell receptor beta chains were read from a single sample in a study of T-cell memory formation after mild COVID-19. TCRdb fed the 5' RACE reads into MiXCR, producing one record per CDR3 protein. The sample carries around 83,000 distinct CDR3 sequences, nearly 25% recorded once. What was sequenced was PBMCs or a T cell subset sorted from them (not recorded which). The origin of the receptors is a man between 18 and 35 years old who had mild COVID-19 (a few samples of this study predate the infection). Cell type and time point are not known. The CDR3 runs from the conserved cysteine through the conserved F or W. A D gene is named only where the DNA matches it firmly. The size of a clone is reported for some rows only, either as once, few or many, or as a class for expanded clones.

>-|TRBJ2-7|-|TRBV29-1|15
TGCAGCGTTGAAGGTGCTATGGGAGGGGGCTACGAGCAGTACTTC
CSVEGAMGGGYEQYF
>-|TRBJ2-5|TRBD2|TRBV29-1|13
TGCAGCGGACTAGCGGTTTACCAAGAGACCCAGTACTTC
CSGLAVYQETQYF
>many|TRBJ1-2|-|TRBV5-1|16
TGCGCCAGCAAATCAAAGACCGGGACCGACGCCTCGGGGAACACCTTC
CASKSKTGTDASGNTF
>few|TRBJ1-2|-|TRBV12-3/TRBV12-4|14
TGTGCCAGCAGTTTAGGGTCGGGGGGCTATGGCTACACCTTC
CASSLGSGGYGYTF
>few|TRBJ2-2|TRBD2|TRBV15|16
TGTGCCACCAGCACGCGCGGGGGGCCCAACACCGGGGAGCTGTTTTTT
CATSTRGGPNTGELFF
>-|TRBJ2-3|-|TRBV4-1|15
TGCGCCAGCAGCCAAGATTCTCGAAGCACAGATACGCAGTATTTT
CASSQDSRSTDTQYF
>-|TRBJ2-1|TRBD1|TRBV11-2|14
TGTGCCAGCAGCTTAACGGGACAGTACAATGAGCAGTTCTTC
CASSLTGQYNEQFF
>few|TRBJ2-7|TRBD2|TRBV5-1|15
TGCGCCAGCAGCTTGGAGCCTAGCGGGGGCTACGAGCAGTACTTC
CASSLEPSGGYEQYF
>few|TRBJ1-6|TRBD1|TRBV25-1|16
TGTGCCAGCAGTTCGCGGACAGGATCCACGCCTTCACCCCTCCACTTT
CASSSRTGSTPSPLHF
>-|TRBJ2-6|-|TRBV10-3|16
TGTGCCATCAATGATCCGGGCGTCTCAGGGGCCAACGTCCTGACTTTC
CAINDPGVSGANVLTF
>few|TRBJ2-1|-|TRBV7-9|12
TGTGCCAGCAGCTTAGGGGTCCATGAGCAGTTCTTC
CASSLGVHEQFF
>few|TRBJ2-3|-|TRBV12-3/TRBV12-4|15
TGTGCCAGCAGCACCGGGACGCAGAGCACAGATACGCAGTATTTT
CASSTGTQSTDTQYF
>-|TRBJ2-5|-|TRBV4-1|17
TGCGCCAGCAGCCAAGACGACGGGGGAATACGGCAAGAGACCCAGTACTTC
CASSQDDGGIRQETQYF
>-|TRBJ2-5|-|TRBV12-3/TRBV12-4|11
TGTGCCAGCAGTGGGGCTGAGACCCAGTACTTC
CASSGAETQYF
>-|TRBJ2-5|TRBD1|TRBV7-8|16
TGTGCCAGCAGCTCCCACAGGGGGCAGTACCAAGAGACCCAGTACTTC
CASSSHRGQYQETQYF
>many|TRBJ2-1|-|TRBV12-3/TRBV12-4|10
TGTGCCAGCGGAGACAATGAGCAGTTCTTC
CASGDNEQFF
>-|TRBJ1-1|TRBD1|TRBV10-3|15
TGTGCCATCAGTGAGGGACAGGGGGCAGGCACTGAAGCTTTCTTT
CAISEGQGAGTEAFF
>few|TRBJ1-4|-|TRBV7-2|16
TGTGCCAGCAGCAGCGGCCGTTTTAGTACTAATGAAAAACTGTTTTTT
CASSSGRFSTNEKLFF
>-|TRBJ1-1|TRBD1|TRBV12-3/TRBV12-4|16
TGTGCCAGCAGTCCAACAGGGGCGGGGGGGTGGACTGAAGCTTTCTTT
CASSPTGAGGWTEAFF
>many|TRBJ2-5|-|TRBV20-1|12
TGCAGTGCTACAGAGGGGCTAGAGACCCAGTACTTC
CSATEGLETQYF
>-|TRBJ2-2|TRBD2|TRBV19|17
TGTGCCAGTAGTAGAATGGGACTAGCGGACAACACCGGGGAGCTGTTTTTT
CASSRMGLADNTGELFF
>few|TRBJ2-1|-|TRBV19|11
TGTGCCAGTCATACAGGCAATGAGCAGTTCTTC
CASHTGNEQFF
>few|TRBJ1-5|-|TRBV20-1|13
TGCAGTTCGGGGGACCCTAGCAATCAGCCCCAGCATTTT
CSSGDPSNQPQHF
>-|TRBJ2-1|-|TRBV4-3|16
TGCGCCAGCAGCCAAGAGATGGCGGGCTCCTACAATGAGCAGTTCTTC
CASSQEMAGSYNEQFF
>-|TRBJ2-2|TRBD2|TRBV7-8|19
TGTGCCAGCAGCTTAACAGGACTAGCGGGGCAGTCGAACACCGGGGAGCTGTTTTTT
CASSLTGLAGQSNTGELFF
>-|TRBJ2-5|-|TRBV2|16
TGTGCCAGCAGTGAACGGGGTCACAGGGCGGGGGAGACCCAGTACTTC
CASSERGHRAGETQYF
>few|TRBJ1-1|TRBD1|TRBV3-1|13
TGTGCCAGCCGATCAGGGGGTCACACTGAAGCTTTCTTT
CASRSGGHTEAFF
>-|TRBJ2-3|-|TRBV20-1|13
TGCAGTGCTGCCCCAGGGGCGTCAGATACGCAGTATTTT
CSAAPGASDTQYF
>-|TRBJ2-2|-|TRBV7-2|12
TGTGCCAGCACCCTAGGCACCGGGGAGCTGTTTTTT
CASTLGTGELFF
>-|TRBJ1-5|-|TRBV7-2|17
TGTGCCAGCAGCTTAGGTGAAGGGAGGTTGCGCAATCAGCCCCAGCATTTT
CASSLGEGRLRNQPQHF
>once|TRBJ2-1|TRBD2|TRBV19|12
TGTGCCAGTAGTAAAGCGGGGTTTGAGCAGTTCTTC
CASSKAGFEQFF
>few|TRBJ1-1|-|TRBV29-1|11
TGCAGCGTTGTAGTTGCCACTGAAGCTTTCTTT
CSVVVATEAFF
>-|TRBJ1-1|-|TRBV19|13
TGTGCCAGTAGCCCCTGGGAGGGCGCTGAAGCTTTCTTT
CASSPWEGAEAFF
>-|TRBJ1-2|-|TRBV4-1|16
TGCGCCAGCAGCCAAAAAGACACGGAAGATGGGACGGGCTACACCTTC
CASSQKDTEDGTGYTF
>-|TRBJ2-7|-|TRBV9|14
TGTGCCAGCAGCGTAGCAGCCGTTTCCTACGAGCAGTACTTC
CASSVAAVSYEQYF
>few|TRBJ2-5|-|TRBV6-5|14
TGTGCCAGCAGTTACTCTGAGTCCAGGGAGACCCAGTACTTC
CASSYSESRETQYF
>few|TRBJ1-1|-|TRBV6-2/TRBV6-3|14
TGTGCCAGCAGCTTTGAGGGTATGAACACTGAAGCTTTCTTT
CASSFEGMNTEAFF
>few|TRBJ1-5|-|TRBV29-1|13
TGCAGCGTCAGGACGGCTTGGAATCAGCCCCAGCATTTT
CSVRTAWNQPQHF
>few|TRBJ1-2|TRBD1|TRBV6-5|15
TGTGCCAGCAGTTCCGTGACAGGGGGGGTTTATGGCTACACCTTC
CASSSVTGGVYGYTF
>few|TRBJ2-2|TRBD1|TRBV6-5|15
TGTGCCAGCAGTTCTACAGGGGCGAACACCGGGGAGCTGTTTTTT
CASSSTGANTGELFF
>few|TRBJ1-1|-|TRBV12-3/TRBV12-4|12
TGTGCCAGCACTCCTGGGGGCTCTGAAGCTTTCTTT
CASTPGGSEAFF
>-|TRBJ2-7|-|TRBV29-1|15
TGCAGCGTCGTTTACGCGGGAATAAGCTCCTACGAGCAGTACTTC
CSVVYAGISSYEQYF
>-|TRBJ2-2|TRBD2|TRBV12-3/TRBV12-4|19
TGTGCCAGCAGTTCCGAGTTACTAGCGGGCCTACCGAACACCGGGGAGCTGTTTTTT
CASSSELLAGLPNTGELFF
>few|TRBJ2-1|-|TRBV20-1|15
TGCAGTGCTAGAGACGAACTAAGGTCCTACAATGAGCAGTTCTTC
CSARDELRSYNEQFF
>medium-sized|TRBJ1-4|-|TRBV12-3/TRBV12-4|15
TGTGCCAGCAGGGGCTCGGGCCCAACTAATGAAAAACTGTTTTTT
CASRGSGPTNEKLFF
>-|TRBJ2-3|-|TRBV6-6|13
TGTGCCAGCAGTTACCGGCCGGGGACCCCGCAGTATTTT
CASSYRPGTPQYF
>-|TRBJ2-1|-|TRBV9|14
TGTGCCAGCAGCGTAGGCGGTCTGCCCAATGAGCAGTTCTTC
CASSVGGLPNEQFF
>-|TRBJ2-1|TRBD2|TRBV7-6|15
TGTGCCAGCAGCTTTAATGCGGGGGCCTACAATGAGCAGTTCTTC
CASSFNAGAYNEQFF